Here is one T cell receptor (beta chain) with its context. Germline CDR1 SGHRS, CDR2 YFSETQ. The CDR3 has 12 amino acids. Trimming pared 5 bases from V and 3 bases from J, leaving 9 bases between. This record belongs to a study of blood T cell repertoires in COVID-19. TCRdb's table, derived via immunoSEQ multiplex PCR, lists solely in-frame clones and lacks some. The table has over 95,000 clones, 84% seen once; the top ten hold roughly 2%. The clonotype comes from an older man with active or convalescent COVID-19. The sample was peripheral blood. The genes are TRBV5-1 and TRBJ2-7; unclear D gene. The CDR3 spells CASSRPGYEQYF. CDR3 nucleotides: TGCGCCAGCAGTAGACCGGGCTACGAGCAGTACTTC.